A single T cell receptor (beta chain) is shown here with its context. Antigen: not known. Then a second PCR, running roughly 7 to 11 cycles, was carried out with a sample-barcoded 5' primer and a J-beta primer mix. Through a template-switch adaptor with 12 random nucleotides, each cDNA molecule received a tag. One entry per CDR3 protein results from TCRdb running MiXCR on the 5' RACE reads. The sample yields about 1,400,000 distinct CDR3 sequences, approximately 40% seen once. The V end lost 4 bases, the J end lost 2 bases, and 10 bases lay between the germline ends. This CDR3 is built from 14 residues. Germline values: CDR1 MGHDK, CDR2 SYGVNS. The data are from a study of blood T cells in healthy people across ages. About the study: Template-switching capture recovered about one barcoded beta molecule per two T cells.

Notes on the study in general: The recorded TCR beta diversity per million T cells decreased in a roughly linear manner with age.

The sequence came from a young woman in good health. Sample: blood. The V gene is TRBV25-1, the J gene TRBJ2-3; no clear D gene. CDR3 DNA sequence: TGTGCCAGCAGTGGATTAGGGTTCACAGATACGCAGTATTTT. Its translation: CASSGLGFTDTQYF.